These T cell receptor beta chains were read from a single sample in a study of blood T cell repertoires in COVID-19. Sequencing was performed with immunoSEQ multiplex PCR; in TCRdb, only in-frame clones are kept and a portion is missing. There are some 130,000 clones in the sample; roughly 80% occur only once, and roughly 15% lies in the top ten. Source material: peripheral blood. The receptors shown here come from a woman aged 50 to 60 with acute or convalescent COVID-19. CDR3s include the opening cysteine and the closing phenylalanine or tryptophan. The D gene is left open where the match is weak. The size field is filled for only some rows; it gives once, few, many or a size class.

len,j_gene,abundance,d_gene,v_gene,CDR3nt,CDR3aa
16,TRBJ1-3,.,TRBD1,TRBV27,TGTGCCAGCAGTAAACAACGACAGGGGTTTGGAAACACCATATATTTT,CASSKQRQGFGNTIYF
16,TRBJ2-7,.,TRBD2,TRBV5-1,TGCGCCAGCAGCTTGGCTGGGACTAGCGGGGGCTACGAGCAGTACTTC,CASSLAGTSGGYEQYF
16,TRBJ2-1,.,TRBD2,TRBV12-5,TGTGCTAGTGGTTTGTCCCGTGGCGGGGGGGCGGATGAGCAGTTCTTC,CASGLSRGGGADEQFF
15,TRBJ1-4,.,.,TRBV30,TGTGCCTGGAGTGTACACAGGGCGGGTAGTGAAAAACTGTTTTTT,CAWSVHRAGSEKLFF
16,TRBJ1-4,.,.,TRBV6-1,TGTGCCAGCAGTGTTCGGAAGGGGTTAACTAATGAAAAACTGTTTTTT,CASSVRKGLTNEKLFF
14,TRBJ1-3,.,TRBD1,TRBV19,TGTGCCAGTACTTACAGGGGGCTCGGAAACACCATATATTTT,CASTYRGLGNTIYF
16,TRBJ1-4,.,.,TRBV14,TGTGCCAGCAGCGCCCACCAGGATGCAACTAATGAAAAACTGTTTTTT,CASSAHQDATNEKLFF
15,TRBJ1-1,few,TRBD1,TRBV4-2,TGTGCCAGCAGCCAAAGGACGACAGGGGACACTGAAGCTTTCTTT,CASSQRTTGDTEAFF
11,TRBJ2-1,.,.,TRBV20-1,TGCAGTGCTAGTCGGGTCAATGAGCAGTTCTTC,CSASRVNEQFF
14,TRBJ2-7,.,TRBD2,TRBV9,TGTGCCAGCAGCCCTTGGGGTAGCGGGCAGGAGCAGTACTTC,CASSPWGSGQEQYF
13,TRBJ2-3,.,.,TRBV30,TGTGCCTGGGGTGAAGGGGGGGCGGATACGCAGTATTTT,CAWGEGGADTQYF
16,TRBJ2-3,.,TRBD1,TRBV14,TGTGCCAGCAGCCAAGACCCGGGACAGAACACAGATACGCAGTATTTT,CASSQDPGQNTDTQYF
15,TRBJ1-5,.,.,TRBV27,TGTGCCAGCAGCGGATCGGGTTATAGCAATCAGCCCCAGCATTTT,CASSGSGYSNQPQHF
14,TRBJ1-3,.,.,TRBV30,TGTGCCTGGAGTTGGGCGCTCTCTGGAAACACCATATATTTT,CAWSWALSGNTIYF
14,TRBJ1-6,.,.,TRBV19,TGTGCCAGTAAGGAAAGCGATGAATACTCACCCCTCCACTTT,CASKESDEYSPLHF
14,TRBJ1-1,.,TRBD1,TRBV2,TGTGCCAGCAGACAAGGTACAGGGGCAATTGAAGCTTTCTTT,CASRQGTGAIEAFF
17,TRBJ1-2,.,.,TRBV21-1,TGTGCCAGCAGCCCTAGGATCAGGACAGGGATCGGCTATGGCTACACCTTC,CASSPRIRTGIGYGYTF
15,TRBJ2-1,.,.,TRBV10-3,TGTGCCACAAAATCAACAGGGAGTACCTACAATGAGCAGTTCTTC,CATKSTGSTYNEQFF
11,TRBJ2-1,.,.,TRBV5-1,TGCGCCAGCAGGCGGGCTTCTGAGCAGTTCTTC,CASRRASEQFF
13,TRBJ2-7,.,.,TRBV3-1/TRBV3-2,TGTGCCAGCAGCCACGGGACACGATACGAGCAGTACTTC,CASSHGTRYEQYF
16,TRBJ1-5,.,.,TRBV7-2,TGTGCCAGCAGCCCCGCCGCCGGCAGGGTCAATCAGCCCCAGCATTTT,CASSPAAGRVNQPQHF
14,TRBJ2-3,once,TRBD2,TRBV5-1,TGCGCCAGCAGCTCGGCGGGGGGCACAGATACGCAGTATTTT,CASSSAGGTDTQYF